Given below is one T cell receptor (beta chain) in context. This record comes from a study of patients and donors after allogeneic stem cell transplantation. V shed 5 bases and J 5 bases; nucleotides not matched to a gene: 9. CDR1 is MNHEY and CDR2 is SVGEGT in the germline V gene. This CDR3 has 16 amino acids. TCRdb redid the calling of the RT-PCR reads with MiXCR, one entry per CDR3 protein. The sample consists of about 150,000 distinct CDR3 sequences, roughly 35% of them appearing once. Material: blood, either unsorted or a sorted T cell fraction (not recorded which). The chain carries TRBV6-2 or TRBV6-3 and TRBJ1-6; the match to TRBD1 covers 7 bases. The receptor was derived from a human donor who was either an allogeneic HSCT recipient or a stem cell or donor lymphocyte infusion donor (not recorded which). It is not recorded whose cells these are; they may come from a transplant donor. The CDR3 coding sequence is TGTGCCAGCAGTCTTCCCGGGACAGAGGATAATTCACCCCTCCACTTT. Encoded protein: CASSLPGTEDNSPLHF.